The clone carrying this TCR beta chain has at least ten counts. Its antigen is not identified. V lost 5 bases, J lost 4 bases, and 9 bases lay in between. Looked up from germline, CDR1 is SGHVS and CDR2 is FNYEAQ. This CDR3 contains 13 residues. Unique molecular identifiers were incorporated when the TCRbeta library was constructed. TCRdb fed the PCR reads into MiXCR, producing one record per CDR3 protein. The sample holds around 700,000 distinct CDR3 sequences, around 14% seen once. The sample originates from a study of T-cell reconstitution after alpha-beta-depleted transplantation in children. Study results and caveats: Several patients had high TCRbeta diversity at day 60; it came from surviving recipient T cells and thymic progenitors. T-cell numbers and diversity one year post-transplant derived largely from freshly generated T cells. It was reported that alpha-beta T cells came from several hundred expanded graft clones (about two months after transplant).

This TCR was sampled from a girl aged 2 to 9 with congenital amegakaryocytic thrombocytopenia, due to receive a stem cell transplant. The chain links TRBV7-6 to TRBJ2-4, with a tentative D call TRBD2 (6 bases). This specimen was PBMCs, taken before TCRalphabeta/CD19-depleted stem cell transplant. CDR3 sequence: CASSEGLKNIQYF. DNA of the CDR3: TGTGCCAGCAGCGAAGGACTAAAAAACATTCAGTACTTC.